This note documents a single T cell receptor (beta chain) sequence. Antigen: not known. PCR used 60 Vbeta primers and 13 Jbeta primers. Profiled with immunoSEQ multiplex PCR; TCRdb holds only in-frame clones, not every one. The sample shows 180,000 or so clones, about three quarters of them seen only once. The data stem from a study of cytomegalovirus exposure and HLA in healthy donors. Whole-study results and caveats: Immune exposure was documented only through CMV serostatus.

Deletions cut 8 bases from V and 6 bases from J, with 18 bases between. Germline assignment: CDR1 MNHEY and CDR2 SVGAGI. The CDR3 has 14 residues. The material sequenced was PBMCs. The chain joins TRBV6-5 to TRBJ2-3, with a possible D match to TRBD2 (5 bases). This clonotype originated in a man in his forties in good health and CMV-seropositive. This CDR3 is CASSYTRGLDTQYF. The CDR3 DNA reads as TGTGCCAGCTCATATACTAGAGGCTTGGATACGCAGTATTTT.